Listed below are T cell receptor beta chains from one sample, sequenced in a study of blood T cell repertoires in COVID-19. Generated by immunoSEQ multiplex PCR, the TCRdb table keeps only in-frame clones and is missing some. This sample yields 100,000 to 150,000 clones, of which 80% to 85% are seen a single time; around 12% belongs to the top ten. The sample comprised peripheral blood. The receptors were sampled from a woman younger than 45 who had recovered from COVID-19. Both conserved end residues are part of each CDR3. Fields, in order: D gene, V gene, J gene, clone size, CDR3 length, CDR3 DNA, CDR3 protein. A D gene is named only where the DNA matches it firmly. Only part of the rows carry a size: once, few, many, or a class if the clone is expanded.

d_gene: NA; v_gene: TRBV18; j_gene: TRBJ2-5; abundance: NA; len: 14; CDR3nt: TGTGCCAGCTCACCACCCAATAGCCAAGAGACCCAGTACTTC; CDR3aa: CASSPPNSQETQYF
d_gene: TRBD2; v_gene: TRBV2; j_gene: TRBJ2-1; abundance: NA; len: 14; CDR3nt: TGTGCCAGCTCACTAGCGGCCTTATACAATGAGCAGTTCTTC; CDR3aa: CASSLAALYNEQFF
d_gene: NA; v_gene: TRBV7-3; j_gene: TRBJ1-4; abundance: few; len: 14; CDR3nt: TGTGCCAGCAGCTTAGGGGGCGCGGGTGAAAAACTGTTTTTT; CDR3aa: CASSLGGAGEKLFF
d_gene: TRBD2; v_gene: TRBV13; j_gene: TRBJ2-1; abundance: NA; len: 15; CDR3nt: TGTGCCAGCAGCTTAGGACTAGCGGGAGTGAATGAGCAGTTCTTC; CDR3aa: CASSLGLAGVNEQFF
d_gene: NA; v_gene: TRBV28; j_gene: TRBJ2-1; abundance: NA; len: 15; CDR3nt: TGTGCCAGCAGTCCCACAGGGCGCCCCTACAATGAGCAGTTCTTC; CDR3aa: CASSPTGRPYNEQFF
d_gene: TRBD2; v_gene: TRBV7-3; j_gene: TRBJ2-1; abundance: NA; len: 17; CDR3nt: TGTGCCAGCAGCTTAACGGGGCCTAGCGGGAGGTTGAACGAGCAGTTCTTC; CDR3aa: CASSLTGPSGRLNEQFF
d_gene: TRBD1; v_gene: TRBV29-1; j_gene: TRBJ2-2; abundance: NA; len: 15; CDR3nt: TGCAGCGGAATCAAGGGACAGGGGTATAACGGGGAGCTGTTTTTT; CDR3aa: CSGIKGQGYNGELFF
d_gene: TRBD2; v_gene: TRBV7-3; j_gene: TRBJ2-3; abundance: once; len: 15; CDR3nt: TGTGCCAGCTCTCGGGGCGGGGGACGTACAGATACGCAGTATTTT; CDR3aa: CASSRGGGRTDTQYF
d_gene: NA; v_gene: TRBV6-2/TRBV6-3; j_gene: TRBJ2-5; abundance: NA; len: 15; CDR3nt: TGTGCCAGCAGTTTCAGCCGGGACTCCCCGGAGACCCAGTACTTC; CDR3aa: CASSFSRDSPETQYF
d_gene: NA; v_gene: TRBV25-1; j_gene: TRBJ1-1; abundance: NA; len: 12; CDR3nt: TGTGCCAGCAGGGGGGCCAAGACTGAAGCTTTCTTT; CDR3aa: CASRGAKTEAFF
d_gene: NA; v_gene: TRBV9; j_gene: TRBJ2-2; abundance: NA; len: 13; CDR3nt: TGTGCCAGCAGCTCTTTTCTCGCCGGGGAGCTGTTTTTT; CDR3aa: CASSSFLAGELFF
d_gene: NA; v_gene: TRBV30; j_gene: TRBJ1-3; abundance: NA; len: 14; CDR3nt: TGTGCCTGGAGTCCCTCAGGGGCTGGAAACACCATATATTTT; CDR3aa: CAWSPSGAGNTIYF
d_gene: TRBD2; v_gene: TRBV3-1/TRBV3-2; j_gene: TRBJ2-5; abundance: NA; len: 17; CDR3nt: TGTGCCAGCAGCCACCACGACGGAGCTAGCGGGAAAGGGACCCAGTACTTC; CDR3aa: CASSHHDGASGKGTQYF
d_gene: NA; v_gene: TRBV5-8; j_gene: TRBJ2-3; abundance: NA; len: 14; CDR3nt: TGTGCCAGCAGCAGGGACTTCGGCACAGATACGCAGTATTTT; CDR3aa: CASSRDFGTDTQYF
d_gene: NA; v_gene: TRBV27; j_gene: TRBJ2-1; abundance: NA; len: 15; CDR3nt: TGTGCCAGCAGTTTACTAGCCCCGAGGGTGGATGAGCAGTTCTTC; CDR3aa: CASSLLAPRVDEQFF
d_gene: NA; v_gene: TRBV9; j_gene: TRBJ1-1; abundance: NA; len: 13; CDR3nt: TGTGCCAGCAGCGAGACACTGAACACTGAAGCTTTCTTT; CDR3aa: CASSETLNTEAFF
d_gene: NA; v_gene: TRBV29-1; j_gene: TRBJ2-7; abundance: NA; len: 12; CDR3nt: TGCAGCGTTGAGACACGGGACTACGAGCAGTACTTC; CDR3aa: CSVETRDYEQYF
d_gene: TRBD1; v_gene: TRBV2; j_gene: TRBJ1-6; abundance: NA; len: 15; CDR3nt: TGTGCCAGCAGTGATTATCAGGGGGCGCGATCACCCCTCCACTTT; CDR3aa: CASSDYQGARSPLHF
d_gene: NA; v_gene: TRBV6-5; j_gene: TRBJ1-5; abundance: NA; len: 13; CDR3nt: TGTGCCAGCAGTTCACAGGGTCCTCAGCCCCAGCATTTT; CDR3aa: CASSSQGPQPQHF
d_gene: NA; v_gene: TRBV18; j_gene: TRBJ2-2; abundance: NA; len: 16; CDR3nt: TGTGCCAGCTCACCGCGACCTAGCGAGAACACCGGGGAGCTGTTTTTT; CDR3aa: CASSPRPSENTGELFF
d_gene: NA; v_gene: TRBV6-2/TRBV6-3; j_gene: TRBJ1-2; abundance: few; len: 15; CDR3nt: TGTGCCAGCAGTTTTGGAGCGGGCAGGGTCTATGGCTACACCTTC; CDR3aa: CASSFGAGRVYGYTF
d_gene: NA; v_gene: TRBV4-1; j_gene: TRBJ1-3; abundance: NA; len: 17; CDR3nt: TGCGCCAGCAGCCAAGGTCGAGGAGGGCCCTCTGGAAACACCATATATTTT; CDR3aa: CASSQGRGGPSGNTIYF
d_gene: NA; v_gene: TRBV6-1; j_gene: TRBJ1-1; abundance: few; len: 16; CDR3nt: TGTGCCAGCAGTGAGGGGCCAGCCACATCGTACACTGAAGCTTTCTTT; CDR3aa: CASSEGPATSYTEAFF
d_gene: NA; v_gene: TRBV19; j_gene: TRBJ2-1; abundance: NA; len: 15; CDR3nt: TGTGCCAGTAGTCCTGGACACCGCTCCTACAATGAGCAGTTCTTC; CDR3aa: CASSPGHRSYNEQFF
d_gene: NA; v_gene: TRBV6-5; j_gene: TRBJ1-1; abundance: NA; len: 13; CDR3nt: TGTGCCAGCAGGTACTTGGGGGGGACTGAAGCTTTCTTT; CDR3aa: CASRYLGGTEAFF
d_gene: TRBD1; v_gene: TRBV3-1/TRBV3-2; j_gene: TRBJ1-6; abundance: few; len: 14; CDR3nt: TGTGCCAGCAGTGTCGGGACAGACCTCTCACCCCTCCACTTT; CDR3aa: CASSVGTDLSPLHF
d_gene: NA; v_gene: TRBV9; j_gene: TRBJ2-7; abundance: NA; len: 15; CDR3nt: TGTGCCAGCAGCGTAGGTGGGGAGAGCTCCTACGAGCAGTACTTC; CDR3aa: CASSVGGESSYEQYF
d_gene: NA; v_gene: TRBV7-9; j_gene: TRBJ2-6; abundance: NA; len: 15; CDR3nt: TGTGCCAGCAGCCGACAGACCTCTGGGGCCAACGTCCTGACTTTC; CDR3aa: CASSRQTSGANVLTF
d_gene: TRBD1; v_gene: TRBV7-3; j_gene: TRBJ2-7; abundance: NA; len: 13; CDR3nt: TGTGCCAGCAGCTTGGGACAGGGTATCGAGCAGTACTTC; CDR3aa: CASSLGQGIEQYF
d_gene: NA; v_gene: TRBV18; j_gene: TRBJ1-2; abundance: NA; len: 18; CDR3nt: TGTGCCAGCTCACTTCAAAAGGGTCCCGCAGGGTATGAGGAAGGCTACACCTTC; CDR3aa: CASSLQKGPAGYEEGYTF
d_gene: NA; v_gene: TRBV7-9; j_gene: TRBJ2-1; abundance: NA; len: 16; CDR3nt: TGTGCCAGCAGCTCTAATCGGGGCACCCGGGGGAATGAGCAGTTCTTC; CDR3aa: CASSSNRGTRGNEQFF
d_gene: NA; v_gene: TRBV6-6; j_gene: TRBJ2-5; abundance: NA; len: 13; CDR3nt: TGTGCCAGCAGCCCACTGACTAGGGAGACCCAGTACTTC; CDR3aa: CASSPLTRETQYF
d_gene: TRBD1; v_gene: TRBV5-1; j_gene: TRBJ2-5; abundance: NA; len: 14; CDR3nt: TGCGCCAGCAGCTTCGGGACAGGGGGAGAGACCCAGTACTTC; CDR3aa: CASSFGTGGETQYF
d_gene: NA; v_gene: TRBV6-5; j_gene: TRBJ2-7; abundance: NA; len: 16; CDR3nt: TGTGCCAGCAGTTACTCGGGAGCGGCGGTAAACTACGAGCAGTACTTC; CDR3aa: CASSYSGAAVNYEQYF
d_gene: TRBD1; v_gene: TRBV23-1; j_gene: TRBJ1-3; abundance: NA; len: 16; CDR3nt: TGCGCCAGCAGTCACCTTGGACAGGGGGCTGGAAACACCATATATTTT; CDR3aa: CASSHLGQGAGNTIYF
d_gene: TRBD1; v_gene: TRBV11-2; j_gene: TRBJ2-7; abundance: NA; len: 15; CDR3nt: TGTGCCAGCAGCTTAGCGGGACAGGGGGCTTCCGAGCAGTACTTC; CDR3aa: CASSLAGQGASEQYF
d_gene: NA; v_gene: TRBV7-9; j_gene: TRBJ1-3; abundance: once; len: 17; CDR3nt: TGTGCCAGCAGCTTAGAAGTATCTGGCAGCTCTGGAAACACCATATATTTT; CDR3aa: CASSLEVSGSSGNTIYF
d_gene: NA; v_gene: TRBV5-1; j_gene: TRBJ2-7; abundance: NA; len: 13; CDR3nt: TGCGCCAGCAGCTTGGCCTCGGGGTACGAGCAGTACTTC; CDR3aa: CASSLASGYEQYF
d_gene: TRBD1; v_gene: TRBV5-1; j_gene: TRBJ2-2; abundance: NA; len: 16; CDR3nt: TGCGCCAGCAGCAACGGACAGGGGGCGTCCACCGGGGAGCTGTTTTTT; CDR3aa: CASSNGQGASTGELFF
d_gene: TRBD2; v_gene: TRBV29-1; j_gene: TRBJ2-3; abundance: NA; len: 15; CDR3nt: TGCAGCGTGACCGGACTAGCGGGGGGCCTTTCCACGCAGTATTTT; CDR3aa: CSVTGLAGGLSTQYF
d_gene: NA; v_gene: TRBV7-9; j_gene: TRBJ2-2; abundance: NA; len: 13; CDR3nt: TGTGCCAGCAGCCGACAAAACACCGGGGAGCTGTTTTTT; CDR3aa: CASSRQNTGELFF
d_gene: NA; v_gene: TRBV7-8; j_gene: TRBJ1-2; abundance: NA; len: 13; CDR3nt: TGTGCCAGCAGGCCTACAGCTAACTATGGCTACACCTTC; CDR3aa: CASRPTANYGYTF
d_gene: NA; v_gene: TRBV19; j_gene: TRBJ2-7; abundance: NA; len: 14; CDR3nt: TGTGCCAGTAGTACGGGGCGGGATTCCCACGAGCAGTACTTC; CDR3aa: CASSTGRDSHEQYF
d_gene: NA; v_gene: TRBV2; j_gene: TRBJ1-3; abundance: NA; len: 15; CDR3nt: TGTGCCAGCAGAGAAGGGGACATCTCTGGAAACACCATATATTTT; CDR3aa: CASREGDISGNTIYF
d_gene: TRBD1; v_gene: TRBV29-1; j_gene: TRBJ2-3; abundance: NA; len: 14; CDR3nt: TGCAGCGTCCGGGACAGGGCCGGGTCAGATACGCAGTATTTT; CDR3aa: CSVRDRAGSDTQYF
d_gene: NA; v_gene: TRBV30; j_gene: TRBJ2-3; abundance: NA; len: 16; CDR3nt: TGTGCCTGGAGTGTAGGACTTTTCCTAACCACAGATACGCAGTATTTT; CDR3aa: CAWSVGLFLTTDTQYF
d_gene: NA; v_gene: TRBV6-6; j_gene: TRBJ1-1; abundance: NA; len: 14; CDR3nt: TGTGCCAGCAGTACGGTAGACAGGACCTGGGAAGCTTTCTTT; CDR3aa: CASSTVDRTWEAFF
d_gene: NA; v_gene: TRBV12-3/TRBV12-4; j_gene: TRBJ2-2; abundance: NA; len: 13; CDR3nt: TGTGCCAGCAGGACAGCAGGGAAAGGGGAGCTGTTTTTT; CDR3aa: CASRTAGKGELFF
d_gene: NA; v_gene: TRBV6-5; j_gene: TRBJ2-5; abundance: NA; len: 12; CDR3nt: TGTGCCAGCAGTTACTCCGGAGAGACCCAGTACTTC; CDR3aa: CASSYSGETQYF
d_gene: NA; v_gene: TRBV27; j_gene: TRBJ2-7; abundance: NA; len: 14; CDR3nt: TGTGCCAGCAGTCCCCCGGGACATTCCTACGAGCAGTACTTC; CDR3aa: CASSPPGHSYEQYF